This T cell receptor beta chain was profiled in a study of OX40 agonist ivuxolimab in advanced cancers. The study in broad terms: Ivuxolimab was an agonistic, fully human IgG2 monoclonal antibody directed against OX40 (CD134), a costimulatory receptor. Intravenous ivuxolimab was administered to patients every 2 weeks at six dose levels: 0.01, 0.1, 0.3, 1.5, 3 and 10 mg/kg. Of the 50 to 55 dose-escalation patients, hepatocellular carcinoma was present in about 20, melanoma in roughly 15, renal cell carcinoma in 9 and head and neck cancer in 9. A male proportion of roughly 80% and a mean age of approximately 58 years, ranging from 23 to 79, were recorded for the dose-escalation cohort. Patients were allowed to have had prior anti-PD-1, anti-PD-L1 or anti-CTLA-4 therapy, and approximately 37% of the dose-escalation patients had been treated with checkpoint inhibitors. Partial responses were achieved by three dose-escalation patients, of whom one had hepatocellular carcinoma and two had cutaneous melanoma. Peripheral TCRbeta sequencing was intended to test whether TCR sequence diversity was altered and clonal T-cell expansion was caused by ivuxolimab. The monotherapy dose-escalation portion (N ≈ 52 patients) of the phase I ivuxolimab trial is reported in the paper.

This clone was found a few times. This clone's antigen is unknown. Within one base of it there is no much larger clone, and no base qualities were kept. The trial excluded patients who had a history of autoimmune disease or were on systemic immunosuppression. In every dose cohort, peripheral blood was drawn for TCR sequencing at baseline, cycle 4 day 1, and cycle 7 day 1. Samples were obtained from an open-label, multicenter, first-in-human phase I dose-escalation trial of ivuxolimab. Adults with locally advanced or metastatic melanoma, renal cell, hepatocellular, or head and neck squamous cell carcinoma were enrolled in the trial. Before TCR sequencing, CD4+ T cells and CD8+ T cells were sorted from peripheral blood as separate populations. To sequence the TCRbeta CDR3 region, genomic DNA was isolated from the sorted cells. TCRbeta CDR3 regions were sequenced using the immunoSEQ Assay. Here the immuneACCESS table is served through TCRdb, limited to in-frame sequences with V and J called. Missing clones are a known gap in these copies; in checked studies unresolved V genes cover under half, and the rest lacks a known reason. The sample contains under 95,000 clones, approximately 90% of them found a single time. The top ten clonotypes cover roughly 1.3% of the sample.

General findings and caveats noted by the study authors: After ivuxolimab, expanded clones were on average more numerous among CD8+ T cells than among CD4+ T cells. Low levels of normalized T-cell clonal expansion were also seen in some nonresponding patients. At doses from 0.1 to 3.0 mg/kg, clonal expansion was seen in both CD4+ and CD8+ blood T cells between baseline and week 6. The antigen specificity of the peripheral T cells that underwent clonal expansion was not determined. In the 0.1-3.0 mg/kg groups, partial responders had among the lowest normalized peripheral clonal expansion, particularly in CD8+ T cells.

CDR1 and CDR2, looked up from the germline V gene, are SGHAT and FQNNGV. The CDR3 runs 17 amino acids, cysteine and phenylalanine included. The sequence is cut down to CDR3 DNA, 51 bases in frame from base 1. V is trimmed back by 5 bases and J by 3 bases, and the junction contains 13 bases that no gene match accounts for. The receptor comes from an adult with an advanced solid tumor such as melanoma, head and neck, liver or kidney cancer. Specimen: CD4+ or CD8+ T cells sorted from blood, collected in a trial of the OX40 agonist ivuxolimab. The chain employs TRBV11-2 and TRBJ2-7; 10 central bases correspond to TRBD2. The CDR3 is CASSPKLRTSGLYEQYF. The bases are TGTGCCAGCAGCCCAAAACTGAGGACTAGCGGACTCTACGAGCAGTACTTC.